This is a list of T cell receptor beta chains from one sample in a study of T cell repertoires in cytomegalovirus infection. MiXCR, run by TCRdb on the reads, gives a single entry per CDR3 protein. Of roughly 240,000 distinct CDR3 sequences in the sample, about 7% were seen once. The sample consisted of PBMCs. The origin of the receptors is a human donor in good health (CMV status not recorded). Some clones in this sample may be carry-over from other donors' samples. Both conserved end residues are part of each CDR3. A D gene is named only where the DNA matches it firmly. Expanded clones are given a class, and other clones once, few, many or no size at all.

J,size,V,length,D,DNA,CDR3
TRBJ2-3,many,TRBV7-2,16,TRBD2,TGTGCCAGCAGCCCGGGAGCGGGGGGCGGGGGAGATACGCAGTATTTT,CASSPGAGGGGDTQYF
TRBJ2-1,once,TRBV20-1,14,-,TGCAGTGCTAGAGTTCCGGGACCCGACAATGAGCAGTTCTTC,CSARVPGPDNEQFF
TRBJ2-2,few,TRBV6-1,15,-,TGTGCCAGCAGGCCCCGGGACATGAACACCGGGGAGCTGTTTTTT,CASRPRDMNTGELFF
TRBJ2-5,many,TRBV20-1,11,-,TGCAGTGCTAGGGAGGGGGAGACCCAGTACTTC,CSAREGETQYF
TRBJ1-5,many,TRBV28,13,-,TGTGCCAGCAGTTTTCGGGGGATGCAGCCCCAGCATTTT,CASSFRGMQPQHF
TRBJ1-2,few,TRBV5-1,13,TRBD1,TGCGCCAGCAGCACGGGACAGGGTTTCGGCTACACCTTC,CASSTGQGFGYTF
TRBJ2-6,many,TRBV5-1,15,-,TGCGCCAGCAGCTTGAGCTCCTCTGGGGCCAACGTCCTGACTTTC,CASSLSSSGANVLTF
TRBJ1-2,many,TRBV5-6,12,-,TGTGCCAGCAGCTTCCCGGGAGGTGGCTACACCTTC,CASSFPGGGYTF
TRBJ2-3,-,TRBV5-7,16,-,TGTGCCAGCAGCTTGGGGCGGAGGGTGGAGACAGATACGCAGTATTTT,CASSLGRRVETDTQYF
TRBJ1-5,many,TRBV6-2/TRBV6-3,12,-,TGTGCCAGCACGCAGCGCAATCAGCCCCAGCATTTT,CASTQRNQPQHF
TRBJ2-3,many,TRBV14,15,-,TGTGCCAGCAGCCCCAGACATACTAGCACAGATACGCAGTATTTT,CASSPRHTSTDTQYF
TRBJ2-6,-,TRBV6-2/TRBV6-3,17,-,TGTGCCAGCAGTTACGATTTAGGGGCCGGCGGGGCCAACGTCCTGACTTTC,CASSYDLGAGGANVLTF
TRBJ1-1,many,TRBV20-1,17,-,TGCAGTGCTAGAGATCGGAGCAGGAGGTGGGGAGGCACTGAAGCTTTCTTT,CSARDRSRRWGGTEAFF
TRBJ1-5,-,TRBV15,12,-,TGTGCCACCAGCGGGGCCTTCTGGCCCCAGCATTTT,CATSGAFWPQHF
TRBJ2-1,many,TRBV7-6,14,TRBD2,TGTGCCAGCAGCGCGGGACTAGCGGGGCTGAGGTGGGTCTTC,CASSAGLAGLRWVF
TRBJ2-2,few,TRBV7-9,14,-,TGTGCCAGCAGCTTAATTGGTGACACCGGGGAGCTGTTTTTT,CASSLIGDTGELFF
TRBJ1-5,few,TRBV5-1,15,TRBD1,TGCGCCAGCAGCCCACAGGGGGCTCGCAATCAGCCCCAGCATTTT,CASSPQGARNQPQHF
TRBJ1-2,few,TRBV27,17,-,TGTGCCAGCAGTTTAAGTGGCGCGGGGCAGGGACTAAGTGGCTACACCTTC,CASSLSGAGQGLSGYTF
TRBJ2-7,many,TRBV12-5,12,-,TGTGCTAGTGGCTACAATAGCTACGAGCAGTACTTC,CASGYNSYEQYF
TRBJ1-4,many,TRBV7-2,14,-,TGTGCCAGCAGCTACCAGTGGGGGGATGAAAAACTGTTTTTT,CASSYQWGDEKLFF
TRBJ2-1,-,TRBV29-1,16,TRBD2,TGCAGCGCCAAACGACTAGCGGGGGATACCTACAATGAGCAGTTCTTC,CSAKRLAGDTYNEQFF
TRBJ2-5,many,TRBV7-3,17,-,TGTGCCAGCAGCTTAGGACGGAGAGATTCCTTCAAAGAGACCCAGTACTTC,CASSLGRRDSFKETQYF
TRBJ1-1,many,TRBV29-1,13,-,TGCAGCGTTGAGATGGGATTGGACACTGAAGCTTTCTTT,CSVEMGLDTEAFF
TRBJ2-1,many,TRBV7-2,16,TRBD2,TGTGCCAGCAGCTTCCGGACTAGCGGGGGGGCTAGTGAGCAGTTCTTC,CASSFRTSGGASEQFF
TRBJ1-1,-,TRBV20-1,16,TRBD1,TGCAGTGCTAGAGGGAGGGGAGGGCAGGGGGGCACTGAAGCTTTCTTT,CSARGRGGQGGTEAFF
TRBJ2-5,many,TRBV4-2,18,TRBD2,TGTGCCAGCAGCCAAGATTTAACTAGCGGGGGGTACCAAGAGACCCAGTACTTC,CASSQDLTSGGYQETQYF
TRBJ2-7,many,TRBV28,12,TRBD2,TGTGCCAGCGGCGGGGGTTCATACGAGCAGTACTTC,CASGGGSYEQYF
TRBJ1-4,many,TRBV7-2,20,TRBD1,TGTGCCAGCAGCTCCGCTAAGGACAGGGGGCGTGTAGCAACTAATGAAAAACTGTTTTTT,CASSSAKDRGRVATNEKLFF
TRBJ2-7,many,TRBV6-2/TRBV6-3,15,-,TGTGCCAGCAGTTACTCGGTGGGGCCATACTACGAGCAGTACTTC,CASSYSVGPYYEQYF
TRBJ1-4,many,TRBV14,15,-,TGTGCCAGCAGCCAAGAAGAACGAGGAAGAGAAAAACTGTTTTTT,CASSQEERGREKLFF
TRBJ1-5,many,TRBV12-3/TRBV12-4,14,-,TGTGCCAGCAGTTTTTCAGGGCCCGATCAGCCCCAGCATTTT,CASSFSGPDQPQHF
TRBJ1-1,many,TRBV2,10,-,TGTGCCAGCCCGAACACTGAAGCTTTCTTT,CASPNTEAFF
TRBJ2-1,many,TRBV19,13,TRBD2,TGTGCCAGTTCTAGCGGGGGGGGAGATGAGCAGTTCTTC,CASSSGGGDEQFF
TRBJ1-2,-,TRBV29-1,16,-,TGCAGCGTTGAAGAGAACAGGGCAGGCTCTAACTATGGCTACACCTTC,CSVEENRAGSNYGYTF
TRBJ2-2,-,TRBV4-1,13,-,TGTGCCAGCAGCCAAGAACGGAGAGGGGAGCTGTTTTTT,CASSQERRGELFF
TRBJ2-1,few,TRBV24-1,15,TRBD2,TGTGCCACCAGTGACCTAGCGGGGGGGCCCGGCGAGCAGTTCTTC,CATSDLAGGPGEQFF